This TCR beta chain was sequenced during a study of PD-1 blockade in classical Hodgkin lymphoma. Time point in this sample: newly diagnosed, previously untreated cHL patient sample. The CDR3 runs 15 residues. Germline CDR1 is SNHLY and CDR2 is FYNNEI. Trimming left V 7 bases short and J 0 bases short, with 13 bases between. The assay was immunoSEQ multiplex PCR, and TCRdb's table has in-frame clones only and misses some. Of tens of thousands of clones in the sample, around 90% were seen once. Sequences were obtained from peripheral blood mononuclear cells (PBMCs). This TCR was recovered from a human donor with classical Hodgkin lymphoma. The genes are TRBV2 and TRBJ2-1; D is ambiguous. The CDR3 DNA sequence: TGTGCCAGCATAATTGGGGAATCCTCCTACAATGAGCAGTTCTTC. This translates into CASIIGESSYNEQFF.